The 29 T cell receptor beta chains presented below share a single source sample, sequenced in a study of T cell repertoires in cytomegalovirus infection. TCRdb processed the reads anew with MiXCR; each CDR3 protein has one entry. The sample lists hundreds of thousands of distinct CDR3 sequences; 24% were seen once. The specimen sequenced was CD8+ T cells from PBMCs. These receptors were obtained from a human donor in good health (CMV status not recorded). Some clones in this sample may be carry-over from other donors' samples.

This clonotype was seen at least ten times. This chain connects TRBV7-3 to TRBJ2-5; TRBD2 matches 10 bases. CDR3 length equals 16 residues. Germline trimming cut 2 bases from V and 5 bases from J; bases unmatched to any gene: 8. Per germline, CDR1 SGHTA and CDR2 FQGTGA. CDR3 nucleotides: TGTGCCAGCAGCTTACAAGCTAGCGGGGGCGTCGAGACCCAGTACTTC. It yields the protein CASSLQASGGVETQYF.

There are a few counts of this clonotype. This chain connects TRBV20-1 to TRBJ2-1, with 12 nucleotides matching TRBD1. The germline CDR1 and CDR2 sequences are DFQATT and SNEGSKA (reference sequence). The trim removed 3 bases at V and 7 bases at J, leaving 4 bases unmatched. This CDR3 region has 14 residues. The CDR3 protein is CSARGDRGLNEQFF. The CDR3 nucleotides read TGCAGTGCTAGGGGGGACAGGGGGCTTAATGAGCAGTTCTTC.

This clonotype was seen just once. The J gene is TRBJ2-1, the V gene TRBV13; no definite D call. Germline V CDR1 and CDR2: PRHDT, FYEKMQ (reference sequence). Trimming removed 4 bases at V and 7 bases at J, with 8 bases between. This CDR3 region has 12 residues. The DNA of the CDR3 is TGTGCCAGCAGCTCGACTCGGAATGAGCAGTTCTTC. It specifies CASSSTRNEQFF.

This clonotype showed up just a few times. The V and J genes are TRBV7-2 and TRBJ2-1; 14 bases are shared with TRBD2. J gave up 9 bases and V 2 bases, and 3 bases lay outside the gene matches. Per the germline V gene, CDR1 is SGHTA and CDR2 is FQGNSA. This CDR3 contains 15 residues. CDR3 region: CASSLRLAGGFEQFF. The CDR3 DNA reads as TGTGCCAGCAGCTTACGACTAGCGGGGGGGTTTGAGCAGTTCTTC.

Only a few counts were recorded for this clonotype. The genes are TRBV10-3 and TRBJ2-1; TRBD1 is a possible D gene (5 bases). Trimming removed 3 bases at V and 3 bases at J, with 18 bases between. This CDR3 has 17 amino acids. Germline-derived CDR1 and CDR2 are ENHRY and SYGVKD. For the CDR3, the DNA is TGTGCCATCAGTGATATTGACAGTGGAGCAATCTACAATGAGCAGTTCTTC. It is translated as CAISDIDSGAIYNEQFF.

Concerning this clonotype: Possible read error: a much larger clone is one base away. The chain has TRBV28 and TRBJ2-5; TRBD2 aligns across 7 bases. Germline V gives CDR1 MDHEN, CDR2 SYDVKM. The CDR3 sequence is 16 residues long. Losses at the gene ends were 6 bases for V and 2 bases for J; bases not matched to a gene: 12. CDR3 nucleotide sequence: TGTGCCAGCAGCCTAGCGGAGGAATACCCTCAAGAGACCCAGTACTTC. Amino acid sequence: CASSLAEEYPQETQYF.

For the CDR3, the DNA is TGTGCCAGCAGCTTACTTTACCAGGGGGCAACTTACAATGAGCAGTTCTTC. Residues: CASSLLYQGATYNEQFF. The V and J genes are TRBV7-6 and TRBJ2-1, with 8 bases identical to TRBD1. This CDR3 is built from 17 residues. Unmatched junction bases numbered 10, after V lost 2 bases and J lost 4 bases. The germline CDR1 and CDR2 sequences are SGHVS and FNYEAQ.

This clonotype has just a few counts. The chain employs TRBV7-2 and TRBJ2-4; D possibly corresponds to TRBD2 (7 bases). Between the trimmed V and J ends, which lost 3 bases and 0 bases, there was a span of 12 bases. Germline V gene sequence: CDR1 SGHTA, CDR2 FQGNSA. The CDR3 totals 16 residues. CDR3 loop: CASSFRGGVAKNIQYF. The CDR3 coding sequence is TGTGCCAGCAGCTTCAGAGGGGGGGTAGCCAAAAACATTCAGTACTTC.

In regard to this clonotype: Just one base apart from a much larger clone, this may be a read error. The V gene is TRBV28, the J gene TRBJ1-5; 7 bases fit TRBD1. CDR1 is MDHEN, CDR2 SYDVKM, per germline. The CDR3 totals 16 residues. The CDR3 sequence is CASTDDLPQGNQSQHF. The DNA of the CDR3 is TGTGCCAGCACAGATGACCTGCCACAGGGGAATCAGTCCCAGCATTTT.

This clonotype was counted only a few times. The chain carries TRBV28 and TRBJ2-2, with D perhaps matching TRBD2 (7 bases). CDR3 size: 14 residues. With 8 bases removed from V and 7 bases from J, the gap between germline ends came to 17 bases. The germline V gene encodes CDR1 MDHEN and CDR2 SYDVKM. The CDR3 is CASRGGPANGELFF. The CDR3, as DNA: TGTGCCAGCCGCGGGGGCCCCGCAAACGGGGAGCTGTTTTTT.

The chain combines TRBV7-6 with TRBJ2-1; D assignment may be TRBD1 or TRBD2 (5 bases each). Germline V gene data show CDR1 as SGHVS and CDR2 as FNYEAQ. The CDR3 spans 14 residues. Trimming took off 2 bases at V and 10 bases at J, with 15 bases between the two ends. The CDR3: CASSLNGARPEQFF. In DNA form, the CDR3 reads TGTGCCAGCAGCTTAAACGGGGCCCGCCCGGAGCAGTTCTTC.

The chain has TRBV9 and TRBJ2-1; D is possibly TRBD1 (6 bases). The CDR3 runs to 15 residues. CDR1 and CDR2 from the germline V gene are SGDLS and YYNGEE. V shed 6 bases and J shed 7 bases, with 20 bases lying between them. The CDR3 reads CASNDNGGRGNEQFF. The CDR3 nucleotides are TGTGCCAGCAACGATAATGGAGGAAGGGGGAATGAGCAGTTCTTC.

A few counts support this clonotype. The chain links TRBV10-2 to TRBJ2-1; D gene uncertain. Trimming stripped 3 bases from V and 3 bases from J, with 6 bases between. This CDR3 is 13 amino acids long. Germline-derived CDR1 and CDR2 are WSHSY and SAAADI. CDR3 residues: CASSEQFYNEQFF. DNA for the CDR3: TGCGCCAGCAGTGAACAGTTCTACAATGAGCAGTTCTTC.

The genes are TRBV20-1 and TRBJ1-2; D may be TRBD1 (6 bases). The CDR3 is made up of 15 amino acids. The V gene's germline CDR1 is DFQATT and CDR2 SNEGSKA (reference sequence). Trimming took off 2 bases at V and 1 base at J, with 14 bases between the two ends. CDR3 in amino acids: CSARLRDINNYGYTF. The CDR3 region has the DNA TGCAGTGCTAGACTCCGGGACATCAATAACTATGGCTACACCTTC.

This clonotype has only a few counts. This sequence joins TRBV9 and TRBJ2-3; D remains ambiguous. The CDR3 is 15 residues long. CDR1 is SGDLS and CDR2 is YYNGEE in the germline V gene. Trimming removed 0 bases from V and 0 bases from J, with 8 bases in between. Here the CDR3 reads CASSVELGSTDTQYF. CDR3 nucleotide sequence: TGTGCCAGCAGCGTAGAGTTGGGGAGCACAGATACGCAGTATTTT.

The chain combines TRBV28 with TRBJ1-1, with TRBD1 as a possible D gene (6 bases). Germline CDR1 reads MDHEN; CDR2 reads SYDVKM. The CDR3 runs to 14 residues. The V end was cut by 5 bases, the J end by 7 bases, with 17 bases between. DNA for the CDR3: TGTGCCAGCAGTCCCGGACAGTTCAAAATTGAAGCTTTCTTT. The encoded protein is CASSPGQFKIEAFF.

This clonotype was seen ten or more times. The rearrangement joins TRBV11-3 to TRBJ1-1; D uncertain. This CDR3 has 8 residues. The germline V and J ends were trimmed by 9 bases and 7 bases, with 3 bases remaining between them. The germline V gene encodes CDR1 SGHNT and CDR2 YENEEA. The CDR3 nucleotides read TGTGCCAGGTTTGAAGCTTTCTTT. Translated, it gives CARFEAFF.

This clonotype was seen only a few times. In DNA, the CDR3 is TGTGCCACCTGGGGAGCGGGGGGGCCATATGGCCCTTTCTCCTACGAGCAGTACGTC. This encodes CATWGAGGPYGPFSYEQYV. The chain carries TRBV28 and TRBJ2-7; 10 bases match TRBD2. The trim removed 10 bases at V and 0 bases at J, leaving 21 bases unmatched. Germline assignment: CDR1 MDHEN and CDR2 SYDVKM. The CDR3 runs to 19 residues.

The chain recombines TRBV12-3 or TRBV12-4 with TRBJ2-5; 9 positions match TRBD1. V was pared by 7 bases and J by 5 bases, with 5 bases of the junction left unmatched. This CDR3 has 13 residues. The CDR3 region is CASTQGQGETQYF. In DNA, the CDR3 is TGTGCCAGCACCCAAGGACAGGGGGAGACCCAGTACTTC.

This rearrangement joins TRBV7-2 to TRBJ1-2; D possibly corresponds to TRBD1 (5 bases). The germline V gene encodes CDR1 SGHTA and CDR2 FQGNSA. With 3 bases removed from V and 7 bases from J, the gap between germline ends came to 18 bases. This CDR3 is 15 amino acids long. The DNA for the CDR3 is TGTGCCAGCAGCTTCACCGGGGACGATCCAGGTGGCTACACCTTC. This sequence encodes CASSFTGDDPGGYTF.

V is TRBV7-8 and J is TRBJ2-5; D unresolved. The ends were cut back, 3 bases at V and 1 base at J, with 12 bases in the middle. CDR1 and CDR2 (germline): SGHVS, FQNEAQ. CDR3 length equals 15 residues. CDR3: CASSFTKALQETQYF. The CDR3 DNA reads as TGTGCCAGCAGCTTTACAAAAGCCCTCCAAGAGACCCAGTACTTC.

This clonotype appeared a few times. CDR3 sequence: CASSPQGGMDTQYF. The CDR3 nucleotides read TGTGCCAGCAGTCCCCAGGGTGGGATGGATACGCAGTATTTT. V and J are TRBV27 and TRBJ2-3; D may be TRBD1 (5 bases). This CDR3 comprises 14 residues. Trimming removed 5 bases from V and 6 bases from J, with 15 bases in between. Germline V gene data show CDR1 as MNHEY and CDR2 as SMNVEV (reference sequence).

CDR3 sequence reads: CASSSSGGSQETQYF. The CDR3 coding sequence is TGTGCCAGCAGTTCTAGCGGGGGGTCACAAGAGACCCAGTACTTC. The rearrangement uses TRBV12-3 or TRBV12-4 and TRBJ2-5; 11 bases are a match to TRBD2. There are 15 residues in the CDR3. V dropped 4 bases and J dropped 2; count of bases not matched to a gene: 3.

This clonotype was counted many times. J is TRBJ2-1 and V is TRBV7-2; D is uncertain. Germline V gene sequence: CDR1 SGHTA, CDR2 FQGNSA. This CDR3 region has 17 residues. Trimming left V 2 bases short and J 2 bases short, with 16 bases between. The CDR3 here is CASSLRVGSGPYNEQFF. CDR3 sequence (DNA): TGTGCCAGCAGCTTACGGGTTGGATCTGGCCCCTACAATGAGCAGTTCTTC.

This clonotype has a count of ten or more. The gene calls are TRBV12-3 or TRBV12-4 and TRBJ2-5; tentatively, D is TRBD1 or TRBD2 (5 bases each). The V gene lost 2 bases and the J gene lost 4 bases, with 8 bases spanning the gap. This CDR3 has 13 residues. CDR3 bases: TGTGCCAGCAGTTTACACGGGGCAGAGACCCAGTACTTC. Protein: CASSLHGAETQYF.

The V call is TRBV4-1, the J call TRBJ1-2, with 7 bases fitting TRBD1. The CDR3 is 14 residues long. V shed 1 base, J shed 2 bases, and the junction held 1 base outside the gene matches. CDR1 MGHRA and CDR2 YSYEKL come from the germline V gene. The CDR3, as DNA: TGCGCCAGCAGCCAAGTGGGACAGAACTATGGCTACACCTTC. Its protein is CASSQVGQNYGYTF.

In this sample, this clonotype turned up many times. The chain carries TRBV4-1 and TRBJ1-1, with 7 bases aligning to TRBD1. This CDR3 comprises 15 residues. The V segment lost 2 bases and the J segment 1 base; nucleotides outside the gene matches: 4. Per the germline V gene, CDR1 is MGHRA and CDR2 is YSYEKL. The CDR3, as DNA: TGCGCCAGCAGCCAATTGACAGGGAGGAACACTGAAGCTTTCTTT. It specifies CASSQLTGRNTEAFF.

The chain carries TRBV20-1 and TRBJ1-3, with D uncertain. CDR3 length: 19 amino acids. The germline V and J ends were trimmed by 3 bases and 0 bases, with 24 bases remaining between them. Germline values: CDR1 DFQATT, CDR2 SNEGSKA (reference sequence). The CDR3 sequence: CSASRLASTMRDSGNTIYF. DNA for the CDR3: TGCAGTGCTAGCCGACTCGCCTCGACGATGCGGGACTCTGGAAACACCATATATTTT.

J is TRBJ2-1 and V is TRBV5-6; a weak D match, TRBD1 (6 bases). Trimming stripped 0 bases from V and 13 bases from J, with 11 bases between. This CDR3 spans 12 amino acids. Germline V gives CDR1 SGHDT, CDR2 YYEEEE. In DNA, the CDR3 is TGTGCCAGCAGCTTGGGGGGGCCCAAACAGTTCTTC. It codes for CASSLGGPKQFF.